Shown below are 27 T cell receptor beta chains from a single sample sequenced in a study of T cell changes during pregnancy in multiple sclerosis. The protocol was immunoSEQ multiplex PCR, while the TCRdb copy is restricted to in-frame clones and leaves out a portion. The table records about 60,000 clones, around 91% of them present only once. Sequencing was performed on peripheral blood, taken in the second trimester of pregnancy. The receptors here all came from a female donor in good health, enrolled as a control in a pregnancy study.

The CDR3 DNA reads TGTGCCAGCAGCCCCGACAGGGGGCCTGCCGGCGAGCAGTACTTC. The encoded protein is CASSPDRGPAGEQYF. The V call is TRBV28, the J call TRBJ2-7; 10 positions agree with TRBD1. Germline CDR1 reads MDHEN; CDR2 reads SYDVKM. This CDR3 is 15 amino acids long. Trimming at V came to 6 bases and at J to 6 bases, leaving 11 bases not matched to a gene.

The V gene is TRBV27, the J gene TRBJ2-3; 11 nucleotides agree with TRBD2. The junction had 4 bases not matched to a gene; V was cut back by 3 bases and J by 2 bases. Germline CDR1 MNHEY, CDR2 SMNVEV (reference sequence). The CDR3 extends over 16 amino acids. This CDR3 is CASSFSLAGATDTQYF. CDR3 coding DNA: TGTGCCAGCAGTTTTTCACTAGCGGGGGCCACAGATACGCAGTATTTT.

The sample holds a few counts of this clone. The chain combines TRBV4-2 with TRBJ2-7, with TRBD1 as a possible D gene (6 bases). The V and J ends lost 0 bases and 6 bases respectively, with 15 bases between them. Germline V gene sequence: CDR1 LGHNA, CDR2 YNFKEQ. The CDR3 has 15 residues. CDR3 protein: CASSQEQGGSGEQYF. The DNA of the CDR3 is TGTGCCAGCAGCCAAGAGCAAGGGGGTTCTGGCGAGCAGTACTTC.

The J gene is TRBJ2-7, the V gene TRBV19; 8 bases fit TRBD1. Germline V CDR1 and CDR2: LNHDA, SQIVND (reference sequence). V lost 3 bases, J lost 4 bases, and 2 bases stayed unmatched. This CDR3 region has 13 residues. The CDR3 region has the DNA TGTGCCAGTAGTATGACAGGGGCTTACGAGCAGTACTTC. Residues: CASSMTGAYEQYF.

The chain carries TRBV28 and TRBJ1-4, with D perhaps TRBD1 (5 bases). This CDR3 spans 15 amino acids. V was cut by 6 bases and J by 4 bases, with 15 bases left in between. CDR1 is MDHEN, CDR2 SYDVKM, per germline. For the CDR3, the DNA is TGTGCCAGCAGACCCGACAGCTTAAATAATGAAAAACTGTTTTTT. It is translated as CASRPDSLNNEKLFF.

V gene TRBV28 combines with J gene TRBJ1-4; TRBD1 matches 9 bases. V lost 2 bases, J lost 3 bases, and 7 bases stayed unmatched. The CDR3 runs to 17 residues. CDR1 is MDHEN and CDR2 is SYDVKM in the germline V gene. As DNA, the CDR3 is TGTGCCAGCAGTTTACGATTTACAGGGGGCTCTAATGAAAAACTGTTTTTT. Translation: CASSLRFTGGSNEKLFF. Full variable domain (remainder filled in from reference TRBV28 and TRBJ1-4): DVKVTQSSRYLVKRTGEKVFLECVQDMDHENMFWYRQDPGLGLRLIYFSYDVKMKEKGDIPEGYSVSREKKERFSLILESASTNQTSMYLCASSLRFTGGSNEKLFFGSGTQLSVL.

This chain uses TRBV5-1 with TRBJ2-5; the D gene is possibly TRBD2 (6 bases). CDR3 length: 16 amino acids. Germline V gene data show CDR1 as SGHRS and CDR2 as YFSETQ. V lost 0 bases to trimming and J lost 5 bases, with 17 bases between them. The CDR3 DNA reads TGCGCCAGCAGCTTGGGCGGGACCGGGGTCCGGGAGACCCAGTACTTC. It is translated as CASSLGGTGVRETQYF.

The J gene is TRBJ2-1, the V gene TRBV18, with TRBD2 as a possible D gene (7 bases). Germline CDR1 is KGHSH and CDR2 is LQKENI. The CDR3 is 15 amino acids. V shed 2 bases and J shed 7 bases, with 15 bases lying between them. In nucleotides, the CDR3 is TGTGCCAGCTCACCATCCATGGGGGGGCTTAATGAGCAGTTCTTC. The encoded protein is CASSPSMGGLNEQFF.

The chain has TRBV10-3 and TRBJ2-1; TRBD2 aligns across 8 bases. Per germline, CDR1 ENHRY and CDR2 SYGVKD. The CDR3 loop spans 19 amino acids. Trimming took 4 bases from V and 0 from J; bases not matched to a gene: 14. The CDR3 sequence: CAISGNLELAGSSYNEQFF. The CDR3 nucleotides read TGTGCCATCAGTGGGAACTTAGAATTAGCGGGATCCTCCTACAATGAGCAGTTCTTC.

V and J are TRBV7-9 and TRBJ1-1; TRBD1 aligns across 8 bases. Germline-derived CDR1 and CDR2 are SEHNR and FQNEAQ (reference sequence). This CDR3 spans 16 amino acids. The trim removed 4 bases at V and 12 bases at J, leaving 19 bases unmatched. This chain's CDR3 is CASSSRGGQGMGLTFF. Written as DNA, the CDR3 is TGTGCCAGCAGCTCTAGGGGAGGACAGGGTATGGGACTGACTTTCTTT.

The chain recombines TRBV6-1 with TRBJ1-6, with 7 bases identical to TRBD1. Unmatched junction bases numbered 9, after V lost 6 bases and J lost 7 bases. Looked up from germline, CDR1 is MNHNS and CDR2 is SASEGT. The CDR3 spans 15 residues. CDR3 protein: CASSQTGSVNSPLHF. For the CDR3, the DNA is TGTGCCAGCAGCCAGACAGGGAGCGTCAATTCACCCCTCCACTTT.

V gene TRBV5-5 combines with J gene TRBJ2-3; TRBD2 might be the D (5 bases). The CDR3 extends over 13 amino acids. Germline V gives CDR1 SGHKS, CDR2 YYEKEE (reference sequence). Trimming cost V 2 bases and J 6 bases, with 10 bases left between them. CDR3 loop: CASSFEAADTQYF. CDR3 sequence (DNA): TGTGCCAGCAGCTTTGAAGCGGCGGATACGCAGTATTTT. Variable domain in full (rest from reference TRBV5-5 and TRBJ2-3): DAGVTQSPTHLIKTRGQQVTLRCSPISGHKSVSWYQQVLGQGPQFIFQYYEKEERGRGNFPDRFSARQFPNYSSELNVNALLLGDSALYLCASSFEAADTQYFGPGTRLTVL.

The rearrangement uses TRBV28 and TRBJ1-5; D is possibly TRBD1 (5 bases). The CDR3 consists of 14 residues. Trimming left V 3 bases short and J 7 bases short, with 13 bases between. The V gene's germline CDR1 is MDHEN and CDR2 SYDVKM. CDR3 sequence (DNA): TGTGCCAGCAGTTTGATAGGGGAATTACAGCCCCAGCATTTT. This gives the protein CASSLIGELQPQHF.

The chain combines TRBV5-1 with TRBJ1-1, with D maybe TRBD1 (5 bases). Per germline, CDR1 SGHRS and CDR2 YFSETQ. The CDR3 sequence is 15 residues long. Trimming shortened V by 1 base and J by 1 base, and 11 bases separated the two germline ends. The CDR3 DNA follows: TGCGCCAGCAGCTTGAAGGGGTGGGGGAACACTGAAGCTTTCTTT. This gives the protein CASSLKGWGNTEAFF.

With regard to this clone: A junction end diverges from the germline sequence, so it may reflect a read error. The rearrangement links TRBV7-7 to TRBJ2-1; 8 bases agree with TRBD1. CDR3 length: 14 residues. Germline CDR1 and CDR2: SSHAT and FNYEAQ (reference sequence). The CDR3 is CASSAGQGGYEQFF. The DNA of the CDR3 is TGTGCTAGCAGCGCAGGACAGGGAGGATATGAGCAGTTCTTC.

This chain joins TRBV28 and TRBJ2-3, with D possibly TRBD2 on 6 matching bases. The germline V and J ends were trimmed by 5 bases and 0 bases, with 15 bases remaining between them. The germline V gene has CDR1 MDHEN and CDR2 SYDVKM. The CDR3 is made up of 16 amino acids. The chain's CDR3 is CASSETSRRSTDTQYF. For the CDR3, the DNA is TGTGCCAGCAGTGAAACTAGCAGACGGAGCACAGATACGCAGTATTTT.

The V gene is TRBV7-6, the J gene TRBJ2-1, with 9 bases lining up with TRBD2. Germline-derived CDR1 and CDR2 are SGHVS and FNYEAQ. The CDR3 contains 19 residues. The V gene end was trimmed by 5 bases and the J gene end by 3 bases; junction bases not matched to a gene: 17. CDR3 region: CASSPLGTGTSFFYNEQFF. The CDR3 nucleotides read TGTGCCAGCAGCCCACTAGGCACCGGGACTAGCTTTTTCTACAATGAGCAGTTCTTC.

The chain employs TRBV19 and TRBJ2-2; 12 positions match TRBD2. Germline CDR1 and CDR2: LNHDA and SQIVND (reference sequence). The CDR3 runs to 15 residues. J was trimmed by 3 bases and V by 9 bases; bases with no gene match: 5. CDR3 region: CASLAGGSDTGELFF. In DNA, the CDR3 is TGTGCCAGCCTAGCGGGGGGGTCGGACACCGGGGAGCTGTTTTTT.

V usage is TRBV5-1 and J usage is TRBJ2-7, with TRBD1 matching over 9 bases. J lost 6 bases, V lost 4 bases, and 8 bases had no gene match. Germline V gene sequence: CDR1 SGHRS, CDR2 YFSETQ. The CDR3 runs to 14 residues. The CDR3 nucleotides are TGCGCCAGCAGCGCCTTACAGACAGGGGGCGAGCAGTACTTC. This translates into CASSALQTGGEQYF.

The chain employs TRBV30 and TRBJ2-7; D perhaps matches TRBD2 (6 bases). This CDR3 has 13 residues. CDR1 is GTSNPN and CDR2 is SVGIG in the germline V gene (reference sequence). The germline V and J ends were trimmed by 2 bases and 6 bases, with 14 bases remaining between them. The CDR3 DNA follows: TGTGCCTGGAGTAACGGGGGACCCCCCGAGCAGTACTTC. It is translated as CAWSNGGPPEQYF.

The V call is TRBV5-6, the J call TRBJ1-4; 9 nucleotides align to TRBD1. Per the germline V gene, CDR1 is SGHDT and CDR2 is YYEEEE. This CDR3 is built from 14 residues. The trim removed 0 bases at V and 8 bases at J, leaving 2 bases unmatched. The CDR3 loop is CASSLGQGDEKLFF. The CDR3 nucleotides read TGTGCCAGCAGCTTGGGACAGGGGGACGAAAAACTGTTTTTT.

V is TRBV5-1 and J is TRBJ2-1, with a possible D match to TRBD1 (5 bases). CDR1 and CDR2 from the germline V gene are SGHRS and YFSETQ. The CDR3 spans 14 residues. With 0 bases removed from V and 9 bases from J, the gap between germline ends came to 13 bases. DNA of the CDR3: TGCGCCAGCAGCTTGGAGGGCAGGGATAGTGAGCAGTTCTTC. This codes for CASSLEGRDSEQFF.

The chain has TRBV29-1 and TRBJ1-1; 7 bases align to TRBD1. Germline-derived CDR1 and CDR2 are SQVTM and ANQGSEA. The CDR3 is 13 amino acids. V was pared by 6 bases and J by 3 bases, with 7 bases of the junction left unmatched. The CDR3 here is CSVPRQGDTEAFF. The CDR3 coding sequence is TGCAGCGTCCCGCGGCAGGGGGACACTGAAGCTTTCTTT.

This rearrangement joins TRBV10-1 to TRBJ2-3; the D gene is possibly TRBD2 (6 bases). CDR1 and CDR2 (germline): WNHNN, SYGVQD (reference sequence). V lost 5 bases, J lost 2 bases, and 11 bases lay in between. The CDR3 totals 14 residues. The CDR3 DNA reads as TGCGCCAGCAGTAAAGGACTACACACAGATACGCAGTATTTT. It translates to CASSKGLHTDTQYF.

The chain uses TRBV6-5 and TRBJ1-1, with D perhaps TRBD1 (6 bases). This CDR3 contains 13 residues. Trimming cost V 6 bases and J 1 base, with 9 bases left between them. Per germline, CDR1 MNHEY and CDR2 SVGAGI. This CDR3 is CASSGTQNTEAFF. CDR3 nucleotides: TGTGCCAGCAGCGGGACACAGAACACTGAAGCTTTCTTT.

The rearrangement uses TRBV4-1 and TRBJ2-2; 14 bases fit TRBD2. Unmatched junction bases numbered 5, after V lost 1 base and J lost 1 base. Germline CDR1 and CDR2: MGHRA and YSYEKL. The CDR3 has 19 amino acids. The CDR3 region is CASSQAPTSGRGNTGELFF. DNA of the CDR3: TGCGCCAGCAGCCAAGCGCCGACTAGCGGGAGGGGGAACACCGGGGAGCTGTTTTTT.

The chain combines TRBV28 with TRBJ2-5; D is possibly TRBD2 (6 bases). From germline, CDR1 is MDHEN and CDR2 SYDVKM. CDR3 length: 15 residues. V lost 4 bases to trimming and J lost 4 bases, with 16 bases between them. CDR3 DNA: TGTGCCAGCAGTTACGGGACTTCCGAGGGAGAGACCCAGTACTTC. Its protein product is CASSYGTSEGETQYF.